This T cell receptor beta chain was captured by sequencing in a study of CD8 T cells in ankylosing spondylitis (dated by TCRdb to about 2017). Background on the whole study: To find TCR variants linked to disease, the study profiled T cell receptor beta repertoires in ankylosing spondylitis patients and healthy donors. Samples of peripheral blood were taken, and for ankylosing spondylitis patients, synovial fluid was collected as well. The full study cohort comprised around 23 ankylosing spondylitis patients and approximately 100 healthy donors.

Overall study outcomes, separate from this receptor: Some TCR beta motif variants had previously been reported in synovial fluid and blood of reactive arthritis patients, which suggested common disease-initiation mechanisms. Significant enrichment of the disease-linked clones was reported in matched synovial fluid samples from ankylosing spondylitis patients. A TCR beta motif of about 8 highly homologous amino acid variants appeared characteristic of blood from ankylosing spondylitis patients. A CD8+ phenotype was shown by the disease-linked clones, which were found at relatively low frequencies in peripheral blood.

This clonotype was seen ten or more times. Its antigen remains unidentified. No base quality information exists; no much larger clone differs at one position. The instrument given in TCRdb is Illumina HiSeq 2500. TCR beta libraries were prepared by quantitative 5'-RACE with molecular barcodes. As for the authors' bioinformatics: A new computational method based on a probabilistic model of VDJ rearrangement was used to identify disease-linked TCR variants. TCRdb redid the processing of the public reads, applying fastp at Q25 and MiXCR, and retained in-frame beta chains. CDR3 protein duplicates are merged, each entry listing the most common genes and DNA. What appears here as the V and J calls and clone size reflects TCRdb's work, not the paper's. For this sample there are around 130,000 distinct CDR3 sequences; over 7% appear just once. The ten largest clones represent more than 3% of the sample. Including the terminal cysteine and phenylalanine, the CDR3 comprises 15 residues. Only the CDR3 part of the read is kept: 45 bases, read in frame from the first base. V ends up 5 bases short and J 9 bases short, with an unmatched junction base count of 6.

This receptor chain uses TRBV12-3 or TRBV12-4 and TRBJ2-1; TRBD2 fits 14 bases in the junction. Sequenced material: blood, either unsorted or a sorted T cell fraction (not recorded which). The sequence was obtained from a male donor with ankylosing spondylitis or in good health (not recorded which). The nucleotide sequence is given as TGTGCCAGCAGTGAAGGGACTAGCGGGAGAGGTGAGCAGTTCTTC. This encodes CASSEGTSGRGEQFF.